The following is a T cell receptor beta chain sequence with its context. After removal of 5 bases from V and 6 bases from J, the junction contained 5 bases not matched to a gene. The CDR3 is made up of 14 amino acids. Germline V CDR1 and CDR2: LGHDT, YNNKEL (reference sequence). TCRdb's table, derived via immunoSEQ multiplex PCR, lists solely in-frame clones and lacks some. Found here are about 250,000 clones, over 70% of them singletons; the top ten hold about 27%. These data belong to a study of blood T cell repertoires in COVID-19. This clonotype was obtained from a man aged 40-50 years with acute or convalescent COVID-19. Sequencing was performed on peripheral blood. The chain has TRBV3-1 (or the pseudogene TRBV3-2) and TRBJ1-5, with TRBD1 identical over 9 bases. The CDR3 loop is CASSSGTGSQPQHF. DNA of the CDR3: TGTGCCAGCAGCTCCGGGACAGGGAGTCAGCCCCAGCATTTT.